This T cell receptor (beta chain) was observed in a study of tumor-infiltrating lymphocytes in primary liver carcinoma. Study at large: Patients of both sexes were 30 to 69 years old. Study outcomes and limitations: Merely about 7-25% of top clones occurred in all five tumor regions.

TCR beta cDNA was made from around 460 ng total RNA with a constant-region primer. Sequencing libraries for TCR beta derived from three nested multiplex PCR rounds that used slightly modified ARM-PCR. One entry per CDR3 protein, called by TCRdb with MiXCR from the multiplex PCR reads. Of about 110,000 distinct CDR3 sequences listed, 65% were seen once; the top ten hold 9.3%. DNA and RNA were both co-extracted from about 20-30 mg of bulk tissue that had not been sorted. Each tumor was sampled at four poles and its centre. This clonotype has only a few counts. Its antigen is not known. This receptor was obtained from a woman aged 55-70 years with primary liver carcinoma and hepatitis B virus infection. What was sequenced was liver tumor tissue from sampling region 1. Specified subset: tumor region T1, superior pole.

The DNA for the CDR3 is TGCGCCAGCAGCTTGCTAACTTCCGCGGGGGCCAACGTCCTGACTTTC. It is translated as CASSLLTSAGANVLTF. This chain uses TRBV5-1 with TRBJ2-6; D uncertain. From germline, CDR1 is SGHRS and CDR2 YFSETQ. V lost 1 base, J lost 4 bases, and 12 bases lay in between. The CDR3 extends over 16 amino acids.